The 20 T cell receptor beta chains in this list originate from one sample, sequenced in a study of blood T cell repertoires in COVID-19 (dated by TCRdb to 2020 to 2021). The library came from the immunoSEQ multiplex PCR assay. TCRdb provides this immuneACCESS table in a form limited to in-frame rearrangements. Some clones are lacking; in checked studies, under half of them reflect an unresolved V gene, and why the rest are absent is not known. The sample table records about 440,000 clones; about 87% of these occur just once. 10% to 15% of the sample is held by the ten biggest clonotypes. The source material was peripheral blood. All receptors come from a woman aged 50 to 60 with COVID-19, enrolled during active disease.

The chain links TRBV6-1 to TRBJ2-5; 9 nucleotides agree with TRBD1. The CDR3 totals 14 residues. Germline-derived CDR1 and CDR2 are MNHNS and SASEGT. With 6 bases clipped from V and 5 bases from J, the junction kept 7 bases outside the gene matches. The CDR3 is CASRPTGGRETQYF. The DNA of the CDR3 is TGTGCCAGCAGACCGACAGGGGGTCGGGAGACCCAGTACTTC.

V gene TRBV28 combines with J gene TRBJ2-2; 7 nucleotides align to TRBD1. This CDR3 has 13 amino acids. V was clipped by 8 bases and J by 7 bases; unmatched bases: 7. Per the germline V gene, CDR1 is MDHEN and CDR2 is SYDVKM. The DNA for the CDR3 is TGTGCCAGCGAGGGGGCGCATAGCGGGGAGCTGTTTTTT. Translation gives CASEGAHSGELFF.

The chain is built from TRBV11-2 and TRBJ2-5, with 8 nucleotides matching TRBD2. The germline V gene has CDR1 SGHAT and CDR2 FQNNGV. The V segment lost 0 bases and the J segment 2 bases; nucleotides outside the gene matches: 2. This CDR3 is built from 15 residues. The CDR3 loop reads CASSLDLAGQETQYF. The CDR3 DNA follows: TGTGCCAGCAGCTTAGACTTAGCGGGGCAAGAGACCCAGTACTTC.

This rearrangement joins TRBV9 to TRBJ1-1, with D unclear. This CDR3 is 14 amino acids long. Trimming removed 0 bases at V and 1 base at J, with 7 bases between. Germline V CDR1 and CDR2: SGDLS, YYNGEE. CDR3 DNA: TGTGCCAGCAGCGTAGGGCCGGGGAACACTGAAGCTTTCTTT. Translation: CASSVGPGNTEAFF.

The rearrangement joins TRBV4-1 to TRBJ2-5, with TRBD1 identical over 7 bases. In germline, CDR1 is MGHRA, CDR2 YSYEKL. This CDR3 region has 15 residues. V lost 4 bases to trimming and J lost 2 bases; unmatched junction nucleotides: 7. CDR3 DNA sequence: TGCGCCAGCAGCCCCACAGGGGCCCTTCAAGAGACCCAGTACTTC. Its protein is CASSPTGALQETQYF.

This clone has a single count. The rearrangement uses TRBV12-2 and TRBJ2-6; TRBD1, the D gene given by the table, was not confirmed from the DNA. TRBV12-2 represents a pseudogene. This CDR3 has 14 amino acids. The chain's CDR3 is CASRGASGANVLTF. CDR3 nucleotide sequence: TGTGCAAGTCGCGGGGCCTCTGGGGCCAACGTCCTGACTTTC.

This clone was seen just once. The V gene is TRBV9, the J gene TRBJ1-2; a weak D match, TRBD1 (6 bases). Per germline, CDR1 SGDLS and CDR2 YYNGEE. The CDR3 has 13 amino acids. With 5 bases removed from V and 5 bases from J, the gap between germline ends came to 13 bases. CDR3: CASSLGGSYGYTF. CDR3 bases: TGTGCCAGCAGTCTAGGGGGAAGTTATGGCTACACCTTC. Together with reference TRBV9 and TRBJ1-2, the CDR3 gives the full variable domain: DSGVTQTPKHLITATGQRVTLRCSPRSGDLSVYWYQQSLDQGLQFLIQYYNGEERAKGNILERFSAQQFPDLHSELNLSSLELGDSALYFCASSLGGSYGYTFGSGTRLTVV.

A single count supports this clone. The chain uses TRBV5-4 and TRBJ2-3; tentative D call: TRBD2 (6 bases). Germline CDR1 reads SGHNT; CDR2 reads YYREEE (reference sequence). The CDR3 contains 15 residues. V dropped 1 base and J dropped 0 bases, with 9 bases sitting between them. The CDR3 loop reads CASSLSRGSTDTQYF. The CDR3 nucleotides read TGTGCCAGCAGCTTGTCTCGGGGGAGCACAGATACGCAGTATTTT.

The genes are TRBV3-1 (or the pseudogene TRBV3-2) and TRBJ2-7; 14 nucleotides align to TRBD2. V lost 4 bases and J lost 9; bases outside the gene matches: 5. CDR3 length equals 14 residues. CDR1 LGHDT and CDR2 YNNKEL come from the germline V gene (reference sequence). As DNA, the CDR3 is TGTGCCAGCAGCCTCGGACTAGCGGGGGGACGGCAGTACTTC. Protein: CASSLGLAGGRQYF.

This clone was counted once. The rearrangement uses TRBV5-4 and TRBJ1-2, with D hard to call. Per germline, CDR1 SGHNT and CDR2 YYREEE (reference sequence). This CDR3 is 12 amino acids long. V was clipped by 4 bases and J by 7 bases, with 11 bases between them. The CDR3 here is CASSRGVGGYTF. The CDR3 bases are TGTGCCAGCAGCCGGGGAGTTGGTGGCTACACCTTC.

The J gene is TRBJ1-2, the V gene TRBV5-4; 10 nucleotides align to TRBD1. CDR1 SGHNT and CDR2 YYREEE come from the germline V gene (reference sequence). CDR3 length: 14 residues. Trimming removed 0 bases from V and 8 bases from J; junction bases left unmatched: 4. Here the CDR3 DNA reads TGTGCCAGCAGCTTGGTGGGGACAGGGGTAGGCTACACCTTC. Protein sequence: CASSLVGTGVGYTF.

J is TRBJ1-2 and V is TRBV19, with 7 nucleotides matching TRBD1. From germline, CDR1 is LNHDA and CDR2 SQIVND (reference sequence). The CDR3 totals 14 residues. V gave up 6 bases and J gave up 3 bases; unmatched junction bases: 7. The CDR3 sequence is CASSPTGFHYGYTF. As DNA, the CDR3 is TGTGCCAGTAGCCCGACAGGGTTTCACTATGGCTACACCTTC.

CDR3 in DNA: TGTGCCAGCAGTGAGGGGGGAGTGAGCTATGGCTACACCTTC. Translating gives CASSEGGVSYGYTF. The chain combines TRBV2 with TRBJ1-2, with D maybe TRBD1 (5 bases). Trimming took off 3 bases at V and 4 bases at J, with 12 bases between the two ends. This CDR3 spans 14 amino acids. Germline V lookup: CDR1 SNHLY, CDR2 FYNNEI.

The J gene is TRBJ2-1, the V gene TRBV5-4; D unresolved. Germline values: CDR1 SGHNT, CDR2 YYREEE (reference sequence). V lost 0 bases and J lost 0, with 13 bases in between. CDR3 length: 17 residues. CDR3 DNA sequence: TGTGCCAGCAGCTTGGCCACGAGTAGTAGCTCCTACAATGAGCAGTTCTTC. It is translated as CASSLATSSSSYNEQFF.

As regards this clone: The junction and the germline gene differ at one end; a read error may be behind it. The CDR3 DNA sequence: TGTGCCAGCAGCGAAGATCGGCTAGCGGTCACAGATACGCAGTATTTT. Translating it yields CASSEDRLAVTDTQYF. The chain carries TRBV3-1 (or the pseudogene TRBV3-2) and TRBJ2-3; 7 bases match TRBD2. The germline V gene has CDR1 LGHDT and CDR2 YNNKEL (reference sequence). The length of the CDR3 is 16 residues.

V gene TRBV7-9 combines with J gene TRBJ1-2, with D tentatively TRBD1 (5 bases). CDR3 size: 14 residues. Trimming removed 1 base from V and 6 bases from J, with 12 bases in between. Per the germline V gene, CDR1 is SEHNR and CDR2 is FQNEAQ (reference sequence). The CDR3, as DNA: TGTGCCAGCAGCTTAGGGCAGGGTTGGAATGGCTACACCTTC. Its protein is CASSLGQGWNGYTF.

This clone appeared once. The V call is TRBV6-1, the J call TRBJ2-7; 14 bases are a match to TRBD2. Germline CDR1 and CDR2: MNHNS and SASEGT. Trimming at V came to 3 bases and at J to 9 bases, leaving 7 bases not matched to a gene. The CDR3 is 15 amino acids. The CDR3 region is CASSDGTSGGKGQYF. The CDR3, as DNA: TGTGCCAGCAGTGATGGGACTAGCGGGGGAAAGGGGCAGTACTTC.

This clone was observed a few times. V is TRBV5-4 and J is TRBJ2-7, with D possibly TRBD2 on 7 matching bases. Germline-derived CDR1 and CDR2 are SGHNT and YYREEE (reference sequence). V lost 3 bases and J lost 3, with 13 bases in between. The CDR3 is made up of 14 amino acids. The CDR3 nucleotides read TGTGCCAGCAGCTCGAAGGGGGGGAACTACGAGCAGTACTTC. Its protein is CASSSKGGNYEQYF.

J is TRBJ1-2 and V is TRBV27; TRBD1 matches at 7 bases. Looked up from germline, CDR1 is MNHEY and CDR2 is SMNVEV (reference sequence). V was clipped by 4 bases and J by 8 bases; unmatched bases: 13. The CDR3 is 15 amino acids. CDR3 region: CASSWRAGGNLGYTF. The CDR3 DNA follows: TGTGCCAGCAGTTGGCGGGCAGGGGGTAATCTCGGCTACACCTTC.

V is TRBV30 and J is TRBJ1-6, with a tentative D call TRBD1 (6 bases). The germline V gene has CDR1 GTSNPN and CDR2 SVGIG (reference sequence). V dropped 7 bases and J dropped 6 bases, with 16 bases sitting between them. CDR3 size: 14 residues. CDR3 nucleotides: TGTGCCTACGACCGGGACAACCTTAATTCACCCCTCCACTTT. This codes for CAYDRDNLNSPLHF.